The 17 T cell receptor beta chains given below trace back to one sample, sequenced in a study of vaccination and CD4 T cells after COVID-19. These receptors' antigens are unknown. Treatment described: approximately 9-day PBMC culture with coronavirus spike peptide pools or control peptides (ViraFEST assay). Cultured CD4+ T cell DNA underwent sequencing with the Oncomine TCR Beta short-read assay. TCRdb called the PCR reads again in MiXCR, with one record for every CDR3 protein. The sample carries 14,000 to 15,000 distinct CDR3 sequences, 50% to 55% recorded once. Sequences were obtained from CD4+ T cells from blood, cultured in vitro. The receptors were sampled from a human donor who had recovered from COVID-19.

The rearrangement links TRBV27 to TRBJ1-5, with D hard to call. The V gene lost 4 bases and the J gene lost 6 bases, with 7 bases spanning the gap. The CDR3 has 12 residues. The germline CDR1 and CDR2 sequences are MNHEY and SMNVEV (reference sequence). CDR3 protein: CASSSWGQPQHF. Written as DNA, the CDR3 is TGTGCCAGCAGTTCGTGGGGTCAGCCCCAGCATTTT.

The chain recombines TRBV5-1 with TRBJ2-1; no definite D call. The ends were cut back, 2 bases at V and 6 bases at J, with 3 bases in the middle. The CDR3 runs 11 residues. Germline CDR1 is SGHRS and CDR2 is YFSETQ. CDR3 nucleotides: TGCGCCAGCAGCTTCTCCAATGAGCAGTTCTTC. Translation gives CASSFSNEQFF. The full variable domain, with the rest looked up from reference TRBV5-1 and TRBJ2-1, is KAGVTQTPRYLIKTRGQQVTLSCSPISGHRSVSWYQQTPGQGLQFLFEYFSETQRNKGNFPGRFSGRQFSNSRSEMNVSTLELGDSALYLCASSFSNEQFFGPGTRLTVL.

This clonotype was seen more than once but under ten times. This rearrangement joins TRBV20-1 to TRBJ1-2; 8 bases match TRBD1. Germline lookup yields CDR1 DFQATT and CDR2 SNEGSKA (reference sequence). CDR3 size: 15 residues. Trimming took 5 bases from V and 4 from J; bases not matched to a gene: 12. The CDR3 nucleotides are TGCAGTGCTTCTAAGGTCAGGGGGCTTAGCTATGGCTACACCTTC. Translating gives CSASKVRGLSYGYTF.

The chain joins TRBV10-2 to TRBJ1-1, with 9 bases identical to TRBD1. V was clipped by 6 bases and J by 5 bases; unmatched bases: 7. Germline lookup yields CDR1 WSHSY and CDR2 SAAADI. The CDR3 runs 14 residues. The CDR3, as DNA: TGCGCCAGCAGGAGGGGACAGGGATATACTGAAGCTTTCTTT. Residues: CASRRGQGYTEAFF.

This clonotype was seen a few times. The rearrangement links TRBV28 to TRBJ1-5, with 8 bases aligning to TRBD1. The germline gives CDR1 MDHEN, CDR2 SYDVKM. V lost 3 bases and J lost 4; bases outside the gene matches: 5. The CDR3 spans 15 residues. DNA for the CDR3: TGTGCCAGCAGTTTTCACAGGGGGGGGAATCAGCCCCAGCATTTT. Encoded protein: CASSFHRGGNQPQHF.

The rearrangement links TRBV30 to TRBJ2-3; 10 bases align to TRBD1. The germline V gene encodes CDR1 GTSNPN and CDR2 SVGIG (reference sequence). J was trimmed by 0 bases and V by 3 bases; bases with no gene match: 15. CDR3 length equals 19 residues. CDR3: CAWRTTGQGRIPSTDTQYF. The CDR3 DNA reads TGTGCCTGGAGGACTACGGGACAGGGGAGGATCCCTAGCACAGATACGCAGTATTTT. Full variable domain (missing parts from reference TRBV30 and TRBJ2-3): SQTIHQWPATLVQPVGSPLSLECTVEGTSNPNLYWYRQAAGRGLQLLFYSVGIGQISSEVPQNLSASRPQDRQFILSSKKLLLSDSGFYLCAWRTTGQGRIPSTDTQYFGPGTRLTVL.

This clonotype was detected only once. The genes are TRBV6-7 and TRBJ2-5, with 10 bases identical to TRBD2. TRBV6-7 is annotated as an ORF whose role is uncertain. The CDR3 spans 19 residues. The J segment lost 5 bases and the V segment lost 6 bases, leaving 21 bases of the junction unmatched. The CDR3 is CASSVLLWSGRARGETQYF. Written as DNA, the CDR3 is TGTGCCAGCAGCGTTTTATTATGGAGCGGGAGGGCCAGAGGGGAGACCCAGTACTTC.

The J gene is TRBJ2-2, the V gene TRBV24-1; D is ambiguous. This CDR3 region has 16 residues. Deletions cut 5 bases from V and 0 bases from J, with 12 bases between. Germline values: CDR1 KGHDR, CDR2 SFDVKD. The DNA for the CDR3 is TGTGCCACCAGTGGGGGTCGGTCAGCGAACACCGGGGAGCTGTTTTTT. This translates into CATSGGRSANTGELFF.

The chain carries TRBV19 and TRBJ2-5, with TRBD1 matching 9 bases. Germline trimming cut 5 bases from V and 5 bases from J; bases unmatched to any gene: 9. CDR1 and CDR2 (germline): LNHDA, SQIVND (reference sequence). The CDR3 sequence is 15 residues long. The CDR3 DNA reads TGTGCCAGTAGTGCCCGGGACAGGGCGCAGGAGACCCAGTACTTC. It codes for CASSARDRAQETQYF.

The chain joins TRBV7-2 to TRBJ2-5; 10 bases are shared with TRBD1. V shed 1 base and J 5 bases; nucleotides not matched to a gene: 7. Germline CDR1 is SGHTA and CDR2 is FQGNSA. The CDR3 is made up of 16 amino acids. CDR3 in amino acids: CASSLDSGQGRETQYF. As DNA, the CDR3 is TGTGCCAGCAGCTTAGATTCGGGACAGGGGAGGGAGACCCAGTACTTC.

This clonotype showed up just a few times. The rearrangement links TRBV6-2 or TRBV6-3 to TRBJ1-5; D is uncertain. The CDR3 is made up of 14 amino acids. The V and J ends lost 2 bases and 0 bases respectively, with 5 bases between them. Looked up from germline, CDR1 is MNHEY and CDR2 is SVGEGT. CDR3 DNA: TGTGCCAGCAGTTACACGAATAGCAATCAGCCCCAGCATTTT. Amino acids: CASSYTNSNQPQHF.

This clonotype was observed a handful of times. V usage is TRBV10-3 and J usage is TRBJ1-5; possibly TRBD1 for D (5 bases). This CDR3 has 14 residues. The germline CDR1 and CDR2 sequences are ENHRY and SYGVKD. V was clipped by 7 bases and J by 4 bases, with 14 bases between them. CDR3 in amino acids: CAIKGSGGNQPQHF. The CDR3 region has the DNA TGTGCCATCAAGGGTAGCGGGGGTAATCAGCCCCAGCATTTT.

The chain uses TRBV11-2 and TRBJ2-7; D unresolved. Germline values: CDR1 SGHAT, CDR2 FQNNGV. V lost 3 bases, J lost 0 bases, and 12 bases lay in between. This CDR3 is built from 15 residues. CDR3 protein: CASSFDSGDSYEQYF. CDR3 DNA sequence: TGTGCCAGCAGCTTTGATAGTGGCGACTCCTACGAGCAGTACTTC. Full variable domain (rest looked up from reference TRBV11-2 and TRBJ2-7): EAGVAQSPRYKIIEKRQSVAFWCNPISGHATLYWYQQILGQGPKLLIQFQNNGVVDDSQLPKDRFSAERLKGVDSTLKIQPAKLEDSAVYLCASSFDSGDSYEQYFGPGTRLTVT.

The V call is TRBV20-1, the J call TRBJ2-3; 8 bases agree with TRBD1. J was trimmed by 3 bases and V by 0 bases; bases with no gene match: 11. The CDR3 runs 17 residues. The germline CDR1 and CDR2 sequences are DFQATT and SNEGSKA (reference sequence). Here the CDR3 reads CSARDFAKRQGTDTQYF. DNA of the CDR3: TGCAGTGCTAGAGATTTCGCCAAAAGACAGGGGACAGATACGCAGTATTTT.

The chain recombines TRBV20-1 with TRBJ2-7; 7 bases are a match to TRBD1. Trimming at V came to 5 bases and at J to 3 bases, leaving 4 bases not matched to a gene. The CDR3 spans 12 residues. CDR1 is DFQATT and CDR2 is SNEGSKA in the germline V gene (reference sequence). Here the CDR3 DNA reads TGCAGTGCTGGCCGGGACAGCTACGAGCAGTACTTC. Translation gives CSAGRDSYEQYF.

The V gene is TRBV7-2, the J gene TRBJ2-5; D is undetermined. The CDR3 has 14 amino acids. V was shortened by 8 bases and J by 0 bases, with 13 bases between the two germline ends. Per the germline V gene, CDR1 is SGHTA and CDR2 is FQGNSA. The CDR3 loop reads CASVRSRNQETQYF. The CDR3 nucleotides read TGTGCCAGCGTCCGAAGTAGAAACCAAGAGACCCAGTACTTC.

V usage is TRBV20-1 and J usage is TRBJ1-5, with 7 bases matching TRBD1. Germline-derived CDR1 and CDR2 are DFQATT and SNEGSKA (reference sequence). This CDR3 comprises 16 residues. V lost 1 base and J lost 3; bases outside the gene matches: 9. CDR3: CSARGGGQNINQPQHF. In DNA form, the CDR3 reads TGCAGTGCTAGAGGGGGGGGACAGAACATCAATCAGCCCCAGCATTTT.